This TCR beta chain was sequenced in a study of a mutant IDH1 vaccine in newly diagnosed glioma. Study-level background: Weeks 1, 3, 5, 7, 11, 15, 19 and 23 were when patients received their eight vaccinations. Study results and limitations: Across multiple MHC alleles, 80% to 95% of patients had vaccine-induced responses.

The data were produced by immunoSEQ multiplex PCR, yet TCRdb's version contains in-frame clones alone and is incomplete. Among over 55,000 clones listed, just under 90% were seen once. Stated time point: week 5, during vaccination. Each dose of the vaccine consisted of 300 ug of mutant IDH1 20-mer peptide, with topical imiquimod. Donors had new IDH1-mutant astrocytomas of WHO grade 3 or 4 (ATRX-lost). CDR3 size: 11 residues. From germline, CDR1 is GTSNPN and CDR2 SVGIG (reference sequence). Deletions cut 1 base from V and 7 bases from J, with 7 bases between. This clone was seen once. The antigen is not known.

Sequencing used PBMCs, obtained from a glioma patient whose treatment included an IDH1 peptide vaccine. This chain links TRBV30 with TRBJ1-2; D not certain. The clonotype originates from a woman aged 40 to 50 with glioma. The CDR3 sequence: CAWSAGSGYTF. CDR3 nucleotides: TGTGCCTGGAGTGCGGGTTCTGGCTACACCTTC.